This is a list of T cell receptor beta chains from one sample in a study of radiotherapy plus CTLA-4 blockade in lung cancer. Repertoires were generated with immunoSEQ multiplex PCR, while TCRdb's copy carries only in-frame clones and drops some. Of more than 100,000 clones listed, 85% to 90% are singletons. This specimen consisted of peripheral blood, obtained from a patient treated with radiotherapy plus ipilimumab. The receptors shown here come from a human donor with non-small cell lung cancer that progressed on radiotherapy plus ipilimumab. Both conserved end residues are part of each CDR3. The order of the fields is V gene, J gene, CDR3 length, CDR3 protein.

>TRBV5-1|TRBJ2-2|15
CASSGPGPVTGELFF
>TRBV7-9|TRBJ1-3|12
CASTPRTEPAGF
>TRBV4-1|TRBJ1-2|15
CASSHTSGTDYGYTF
>TRBV5-4|TRBJ2-7|14
CASSLGQDTGEQYF
>TRBV19|TRBJ2-5|14
CATGQREFSGTQYF
>TRBV23-1|NA|16
CASSQFRHPYSYEQYF
>TRBV6-1|TRBJ2-3|13
CATSRQHTDTQYF
>TRBV30|TRBJ1-5|13
CAWSRQGNQPQHF
>TRBV18|TRBJ2-7|18
CASSPPTSGSIYSYEQYF
>TRBV2|TRBJ1-3|14
CASSEALYGNTIYF
>TRBV30|TRBJ2-3|14
CAWTDGQVSDTQYF
>TRBV6-1|TRBJ1-1|13
CASSEFESTEAFF
>TRBV5-6|TRBJ1-2|13
CASSLGRNYGYTF
>TRBV7-6|TRBJ2-1|15
CASQMGSGRDSEQFF
>TRBV6-1|TRBJ2-5|13
CASRETGRETQYF
>TRBV6-1|TRBJ2-7|12
CASSEPRRLQYF
>TRBV15|TRBJ2-7|14
CATSRDPVSREQYF
>TRBV27|TRBJ1-5|13
CASSLVGNQPQHF
>TRBV19|TRBJ2-7|14
CASSPTAGPYEQYF
>TRBV18|TRBJ2-7|15
CASSSLAFNSYEQYF
>TRBV6-1|TRBJ1-1|14
CASSETAANTEAFF
>TRBV30|TRBJ1-4|12
CAWSPGQRKLFF
>TRBV2|TRBJ2-7|14
CASSGAGQDYEQYF
>TRBV6-8|TRBJ2-5|16
CASSGGLAGEEETQYF
>TRBV2|TRBJ2-7|16
CASTLLPRTYSYEQYF
>TRBV27|TRBJ2-1|14
CASSLRQERNEQFF
>TRBV6-6|TRBJ2-2|15
CASSPDGANTGELFF
>TRBV30|TRBJ1-2|15
CAWSVGVTANYGYTF
>TRBV5-1|TRBJ1-2|13
CASSLGGSYGYTF
>TRBV29-1|TRBJ2-1|15
CSVGRGTTRTNEQFF
>TRBV10-3|TRBJ2-7|15
CATAGTSGRASEQYF
>TRBV5-1|TRBJ2-1|15
CASSSPGLALDEQFF
>TRBV11-2|TRBJ2-2|15
CASSLDGTGAGELFF
>TRBV5-6|TRBJ1-2|13
CASSLRRREGYTF
>TRBV19|TRBJ2-1|14
CASSGLAGGNEQFF
>TRBV11-3|TRBJ2-1|19
CASSLGPAGGLSSYNEQFF
>TRBV7-9|TRBJ1-1|13
CASSFSYSTEAFF
>TRBV19|TRBJ1-4|15
CASSMGGVTNEKLFF
>TRBV5-1|TRBJ2-6|19
CASSDRGSGLGSGANVLTF
>TRBV27|TRBJ1-2|16
CASSFLGASDAYGYTF
>TRBV5-1|TRBJ2-2|18
CASSSRPGTSANTGELFF
>TRBV14|TRBJ1-4|13
CASSQEGQRKLFF
>TRBV6-1|TRBJ2-5|13
CASSPHLGETQYF
>TRBV5-1|TRBJ2-7|15
CASSSGGGGPYEQYF
>TRBV5-1|TRBJ2-1|16
CASSFGGAGVGGEQFF
>TRBV11-2|TRBJ2-2|18
CASRGVRHSDTYTGELFF
>TRBV12-5|TRBJ2-3|15
CASGLGLQEADTQYF
>TRBV5-1|TRBJ1-3|16
CASSSNPATSGNTIYF
>TRBV4-1|TRBJ2-3|16
CASSQGIPLATDTQYF